This T cell receptor (beta chain) is drawn from a study of PD-1 blockade in classical Hodgkin lymphoma (dated by TCRdb to the early 2020s). Regarding the study in general: Nivolumab dosing was 3 mg/kg intravenously every 2 weeks, continuing until either disease progression or unacceptable toxicity. A peripheral blood immune signature of response to PD-1 blockade in classical Hodgkin lymphoma was defined using TCR beta sequencing and CyTOF. General study outcomes and caveats: Lower diversity was seen in patients whose nivolumab began less than 1 year after ASCT, and these patients were left out of later analyses so that immune reconstitution would not confound the results. Among trial patients, those achieving complete response had baseline diversity similar to that of newly diagnosed patients, while diversity was significantly lower in partial responders and progressors. By C4D1, a significant rise was seen in CD4+ TCR diversity but not in CD8+ TCR diversity (p=0.0027 vs p=0.16), and the rise was most apparent among complete responders (p=0.02). The study covered only a single clinical trial cohort, and the causes of the repertoire differences, possibly disease activity or prior therapy, were still not defined. Baseline TCR diversity was reported to be lower in newly diagnosed patients than in healthy donors and to be lower still in relapsed/refractory patients.

Trimming at the junction amounts to 5 bases on V and 2 bases on J, and the germline ends lie 12 bases apart. There are 14 amino acids in the CDR3, from cysteine to phenylalanine inclusive. Left in the record is the CDR3 DNA by itself, 42 bases read in frame from the first base. Looking up the germline V gene yields CDR1 MNHEY and CDR2 SVGAGI. Genomic DNA was extracted with the Qiagen DNeasy kit from unsorted PBMCs and from negatively selected CD4+ and CD8+ fractions. TCR beta CDR3 regions were amplified by immunoSEQ multiplex PCR using primers annealing to V and J segments. Amplification bias was minimized using a synthetic immune receptor repertoire, and residual bias was removed computationally after sequencing. Per the authors' processing: Repertoire diversity was quantified as the Shannon entropy index using custom Python scripts. Unsorted, CD4+ and CD8+ repertoires were analyzed separately, except in combined analyses where CD4+ and CD8+ sequences were merged in silico. Clonal expansion was defined as a frequency increase of at least 2-fold after treatment compared with C1D1, and clones undetected at baseline were assigned a pseudocount of 0.5. Singleton clones were defined as clones with 0 or 1 copy at C1D1, and non-singleton clones were defined as clones with 2 or more copies. Clones expanded in unsorted samples were labelled as CD4+, CD8+ or unknown by matching protein sequences in sorted samples from the same patient. Diversity changes from C1D1 to C4D1 were tested in paired samples using Wilcoxon tests. What TCRdb holds here is the immuneACCESS table cut down to in-frame rearrangements. Part of the clones is not present; checked against another copy, under half of the missing clones reflect an unresolved V gene, and the others are unexplained. V and J calls and clone size follow that table, whereas D and trimming were derived from the DNA. For this sample there are roughly 150,000 clones; approximately 72% appear just once. Clones ranked in the top ten supply about 9% of the sample.

About this clone: Its binding antigen is unknown. It has no much larger one-base neighbor in the sample; base qualities were not kept.

Per the publication, the time point label means: cycle 2 day 1 (C2D1) of nivolumab. Every trial patient had relapsed after autologous stem cell transplantation, and cohorts A, B and C differed in prior brentuximab vedotin exposure. The trial cohort comprised approximately 55 patients with relapsed/refractory classical Hodgkin lymphoma whose best overall responses were complete response, partial response or progressive disease. Single-agent nivolumab was administered to trial patients in the multi-cohort phase II CheckMate 205 trial. An independent review committee assessed best overall response using the 2007 International Working Group response criteria. PBMCs from the trial were collected at three points: immediately before nivolumab initiation (C1D1), and during therapy at cycle 2 day 1 and cycle 4 day 1. Peripheral blood was collected in 8 mL Vacutainer Cell Preparation Tubes, from which PBMCs were isolated by centrifugation and then cryopreserved.

The input for sequencing was peripheral blood mononuclear cells (PBMCs), taken before the second cycle of nivolumab. The sequence derives from a human donor with classical Hodgkin lymphoma. The chain employs TRBV6-5 and TRBJ2-5; the D gene is possibly TRBD2, with 5 bases matching. The CDR3 sequence is CASSPGVAQETQYF. At the DNA level, the sequence is TGTGCCAGCAGTCCCGGGGTGGCACAAGAGACCCAGTACTTC.